Below are 27 T cell receptor beta chains sequenced from a single sample in a study of STAT5B mutations in CD4+ large granular lymphocyte leukemia. The data were produced by immunoSEQ multiplex PCR, yet TCRdb's version contains in-frame clones alone and is incomplete. The sample contains some 33,000 clones, around 76% of which appear only once. Sequenced input: CD4+ T cells from blood buffy coats. Every receptor here comes from a human donor in good health.

This chain links TRBV4-2 with TRBJ2-2; D perhaps matches TRBD2 (6 bases). This CDR3 has 15 amino acids. CDR1 is LGHNA, CDR2 YNFKEQ, per germline. Trimming pared 0 bases from V and 6 bases from J, leaving 11 bases between. CDR3 bases: TGTGCCAGCAGCCAAGACGACTCGGGGGCCGGGGAGCTGTTTTTT. It is translated as CASSQDDSGAGELFF.

The CDR3 DNA follows: TGTGCCAGCAGCCTCCCCGTCGAGGGAGGCGAGCAGTACTTC. This codes for CASSLPVEGGEQYF. This chain connects TRBV7-6 to TRBJ2-7; tentative D call: TRBD2 (6 bases). The CDR3 covers 14 residues. Germline-derived CDR1 and CDR2 are SGHVS and FNYEAQ. The V and J ends lost 5 bases and 6 bases respectively, with 17 bases between them.

The chain employs TRBV28 and TRBJ2-3; D is uncertain. The CDR3 spans 14 residues. From germline, CDR1 is MDHEN and CDR2 SYDVKM. V was trimmed by 9 bases and J by 4 bases, leaving 17 bases between them. The DNA for the CDR3 is TGTGCCAGTTTCAGTGGGGTTTTGTCAGATACGCAGTATTTT. Protein: CASFSGVLSDTQYF.

This clone was found a few times. The chain employs TRBV2 and TRBJ1-5; 8 nucleotides line up with TRBD1. The ends lost 7 bases at V and 0 bases at J; junction bases unmatched: 8. This CDR3 has 16 amino acids. Germline V gives CDR1 SNHLY, CDR2 FYNNEI. The DNA for the CDR3 is TGTGCCAGCACCACGGACAGGGACTTTAGCAATCAGCCCCAGCATTTT. It yields the protein CASTTDRDFSNQPQHF.

V usage is TRBV6-9 and J usage is TRBJ2-7; tentatively, D is TRBD1 (5 bases). Trimming removed 6 bases from V and 6 bases from J, with 15 bases in between. Germline V gene lookup returns CDR1 MNHGY and CDR2 SVAAGI. CDR3 length equals 13 residues. CDR3 sequence (DNA): TGTGCCAGCAGACTGACAGTAAGCATCGAGCAGTACTTC. Encoded protein: CASRLTVSIEQYF.

This clone came up once. The J gene is TRBJ2-3, the V gene TRBV5-6; 8 bases agree with TRBD2. Germline V gene sequence: CDR1 SGHDT, CDR2 YYEEEE. The CDR3 has 15 residues. V shed 0 bases and J 4 bases; nucleotides not matched to a gene: 4. The CDR3 nucleotides read TGTGCCAGCAGCTTGGAAGCGGGAGAGGCAGATACGCAGTATTTT. Protein sequence: CASSLEAGEADTQYF. Based on the CDR3 plus reference TRBV5-6 and TRBJ2-3, the full variable domain is DAGVTQSPTHLIKTRGQQVTLRCSPKSGHDTVSWYQQALGQGPQFIFQYYEEEERQRGNFPDRFSGHQFPNYSSELNVNALLLGDSALYLCASSLEAGEADTQYFGPGTRLTVL.

The gene calls are TRBV29-1 and TRBJ1-2, with D maybe TRBD1 (6 bases). The germline gives CDR1 SQVTM, CDR2 ANQGSEA. The CDR3 runs 11 residues. Trimming cost V 6 bases and J 9 bases, with 14 bases left between them. CDR3 sequence (DNA): TGCAGCGTGAGCGCGGGGGCTAGCTACACCTTC. Translated, it gives CSVSAGASYTF.

V gene TRBV18 combines with J gene TRBJ2-7; tentatively, D is TRBD1 (5 bases). Between the trimmed V and J ends, which lost 4 bases and 2 bases, there was a span of 12 bases. The CDR3 loop spans 14 amino acids. Looked up from germline, CDR1 is KGHSH and CDR2 is LQKENI. The CDR3 sequence: CASSLTGRAYEQYF. CDR3 sequence (DNA): TGTGCCAGCTCACTCACAGGCAGGGCCTACGAGCAGTACTTC.

The V gene is TRBV5-6, the J gene TRBJ2-3, with a tentative D call TRBD2 (6 bases). CDR1 SGHDT and CDR2 YYEEEE come from the germline V gene. The CDR3 contains 14 residues. V was clipped by 4 bases and J by 6 bases, with 15 bases between them. For the CDR3, the DNA is TGTGCCAGCAGCATCACTAGCCCAGGTGATACGCAGTATTTT. The encoded protein is CASSITSPGDTQYF.

The rearrangement links TRBV29-1 to TRBJ2-2; D is unclear. Germline-derived CDR1 and CDR2 are SQVTM and ANQGSEA. The CDR3 sequence is 13 residues long. Deletions cut 5 bases from V and 6 bases from J, with 13 bases between. CDR3 residues: CSVMQPSAGELFF. DNA for the CDR3: TGCAGCGTTATGCAGCCGAGCGCCGGGGAGCTGTTTTTT.

This chain uses TRBV19 with TRBJ2-5; D tentatively reads TRBD1 or TRBD2 (5 bases each). V shed 1 base and J shed 5 bases, with 17 bases lying between them. The CDR3 length is 16 residues. Germline values: CDR1 LNHDA, CDR2 SQIVND (reference sequence). Here the CDR3 DNA reads TGTGCCAGTAGTATAGGAGGGGCGAGTGGCTCGGAGACCCAGTACTTC. Its protein is CASSIGGASGSETQYF.

V and J are TRBV6-6 and TRBJ2-3, with D hard to call. Germline V lookup: CDR1 MNHNY, CDR2 SVGAGI (reference sequence). The CDR3 loop spans 11 amino acids. V was shortened by 10 bases and J by 6 bases, with 11 bases between the two germline ends. The CDR3 sequence: CATLLRDTQYF. The CDR3 DNA reads as TGTGCCACCCTATTGAGGGATACGCAGTATTTT.

The chain links TRBV11-2 to TRBJ1-1; TRBD1 aligns across 7 bases. The germline V gene has CDR1 SGHAT and CDR2 FQNNGV. This CDR3 is 15 amino acids long. V lost 6 bases, J lost 1 base, and 8 bases stayed unmatched. The CDR3 is CASSPNRDRNTEAFF. In DNA form, the CDR3 reads TGTGCCAGCAGTCCAAACCGGGACAGGAACACTGAAGCTTTCTTT. The full variable domain, completed using reference TRBV11-2 and TRBJ1-1, is EAGVAQSPRYKIIEKRQSVAFWCNPISGHATLYWYQQILGQGPKLLIQFQNNGVVDDSQLPKDRFSAERLKGVDSTLKIQPAKLEDSAVYLCASSPNRDRNTEAFFGQGTRLTVV.

The J gene is TRBJ1-2, the V gene TRBV19, with D possibly TRBD1 on 6 matching bases. The V gene lost 5 bases and the J gene lost 8 bases, with 33 bases spanning the gap. CDR3 size: 19 residues. Germline V gives CDR1 LNHDA, CDR2 SQIVND (reference sequence). The CDR3 here is CASSSTSALGGRSVLGYTF. CDR3 nucleotide sequence: TGTGCCAGTAGTTCCACCTCCGCCCTCGGGGGGCGGTCCGTTTTGGGCTACACCTTC.

This chain joins TRBV28 and TRBJ1-5, with D tentatively TRBD1 (5 bases). Trimming shortened V by 5 bases and J by 0 bases, and 8 bases separated the two germline ends. Per germline, CDR1 MDHEN and CDR2 SYDVKM. The CDR3 has 14 amino acids. CDR3 bases: TGTGCCAGCAGTCAGGGATATAGCAATCAGCCCCAGCATTTT. This sequence encodes CASSQGYSNQPQHF.

The chain recombines TRBV6-4 with TRBJ2-7, with 13 nucleotides matching TRBD2. The V and J ends lost 6 bases and 10 bases, in that order; junction bases with no gene match: 9. Germline V gene data show CDR1 as MRHNA and CDR2 as SNTAGT. The CDR3 contains 14 residues. The CDR3 loop reads CASSPGTSGDRQYF. CDR3 nucleotides: TGTGCCAGCAGCCCCGGGACTAGCGGGGACCGCCAGTACTTC.

The DNA of the CDR3 is TGTGCCAGCAGCCGCCCCGGCGGGAGCTCCTACGAGCAGTACTTC. Translation gives CASSRPGGSSYEQYF. This chain links TRBV5-4 with TRBJ2-7; the match to TRBD2 covers 7 bases. After removal of 4 bases from V and 0 bases from J, the junction contained 7 bases not matched to a gene. CDR1 and CDR2 (germline): SGHNT, YYREEE (reference sequence). This CDR3 has 15 amino acids.

The rearrangement uses TRBV7-2 and TRBJ2-3; D possibly matches TRBD1 or TRBD2 (5 bases each). CDR1 is SGHTA and CDR2 is FQGNSA in the germline V gene. The CDR3 extends over 14 amino acids. Trimming cost V 3 bases and J 2 bases, with 9 bases left between them. CDR3 nucleotide sequence: TGTGCCAGCAGCTTCGGGGCGGCCACAGATACGCAGTATTTT. It is translated as CASSFGAATDTQYF.

The genes are TRBV19 and TRBJ1-1; D unresolved. In germline, CDR1 is LNHDA, CDR2 SQIVND (reference sequence). This CDR3 is built from 14 residues. Trimming left V 5 bases short and J 4 bases short, with 14 bases between. Here the CDR3 reads CASSPRTTSTEAFF. The CDR3 DNA is TGTGCCAGTAGTCCCCGGACGACTTCCACTGAAGCTTTCTTT. The full variable domain, its missing parts supplied by reference TRBV19 and TRBJ1-1, is DGGITQSPKYLFRKEGQNVTLSCEQNLNHDAMYWYRQDPGQGLRLIYYSQIVNDFQKGDIAEGYSVSREKKESFPLTVTSAQKNPTAFYLCASSPRTTSTEAFFGQGTRLTVV.

The chain joins TRBV5-1 to TRBJ2-2; D perhaps matches TRBD1 (5 bases). The CDR3 is 14 amino acids. The germline V gene encodes CDR1 SGHRS and CDR2 YFSETQ. Trimming pared 4 bases from V and 4 bases from J, leaving 11 bases between. CDR3 sequence: CASSETQGTGELFF. CDR3 coding DNA: TGCGCCAGCAGCGAAACTCAGGGCACCGGGGAGCTGTTTTTT.

The V call is TRBV2, the J call TRBJ2-5, with D perhaps matching TRBD1 or TRBD2 (5 bases each). Trimming cost V 8 bases and J 5 bases, with 15 bases left between them. The germline CDR1 and CDR2 sequences are SNHLY and FYNNEI. This CDR3 spans 13 amino acids. The CDR3 bases are TGTGCCAGCGCACGGGACCTCCAGGAGACCCAGTACTTC. This codes for CASARDLQETQYF.

The V and J genes are TRBV2 and TRBJ1-4, with D possibly TRBD1 on 6 matching bases. This CDR3 is 15 amino acids long. Germline values: CDR1 SNHLY, CDR2 FYNNEI. Trimming removed 5 bases at V and 3 bases at J, with 13 bases between. CDR3: CASSSLRGANEKLFF. The DNA for the CDR3 is TGTGCCAGCAGTTCCCTCAGGGGAGCTAATGAAAAACTGTTTTTT.

J is TRBJ1-3 and V is TRBV11-3, with D unresolved. CDR1 and CDR2 (germline): SGHNT, YENEEA. This CDR3 contains 15 residues. With 5 bases removed from V and 0 bases from J, the gap between germline ends came to 11 bases. The chain's CDR3 is CASSKREGSGNTIYF. In nucleotides, the CDR3 is TGTGCCAGCAGCAAAAGGGAGGGCTCTGGAAACACCATATATTTT.

V gene TRBV25-1 combines with J gene TRBJ1-4; the D gene is possibly TRBD1 (6 bases). Germline V gene lookup returns CDR1 MGHDK and CDR2 SYGVNS. V lost 4 bases to trimming and J lost 6 bases, with 15 bases between them. The CDR3 is 15 amino acids. CDR3 DNA: TGTGCCAGCAGTGGACGACAGGAGATTGATGAAAAACTGTTTTTT. Its protein product is CASSGRQEIDEKLFF.

The V gene is TRBV18, the J gene TRBJ1-1; D is perhaps TRBD1 (5 bases). Germline V CDR1 and CDR2: KGHSH, LQKENI. Trimming removed 4 bases at V and 1 base at J, with 16 bases between. The CDR3 covers 16 residues. The CDR3: CASSRSGTRGNTEAFF. The CDR3 DNA is TGTGCCAGCTCACGCTCCGGGACCCGAGGGAACACTGAAGCTTTCTTT.

V and J are TRBV5-5 and TRBJ1-2, with 12 bases fitting TRBD1. Germline V gives CDR1 SGHKS, CDR2 YYEKEE (reference sequence). The ends lost 4 bases at V and 6 bases at J; junction bases unmatched: 13. The CDR3 is 17 amino acids. CDR3 region: CASSEQYSGTGGDGYTF. DNA of the CDR3: TGTGCCAGCAGCGAACAATACTCCGGGACAGGGGGCGATGGCTACACCTTC.

In its sample, this clone was seen a few times. The J gene is TRBJ1-5, the V gene TRBV6-6; the match to TRBD1 covers 7 bases. Per the germline V gene, CDR1 is MNHNY and CDR2 is SVGAGI (reference sequence). This CDR3 region has 15 residues. V was pared by 7 bases and J by 4 bases, with 10 bases of the junction left unmatched. As DNA, the CDR3 is TGTGCCAGCATCGACAGGGAGCCCCCAAATCAGCCCCAGCATTTT. It translates to CASIDREPPNQPQHF.